This T cell receptor beta chain was sequenced during a study of blood T cell repertoires in COVID-19. Those enrolled, adults aged 18 to 89 years, came from 25 or so US areas. Assay: immunoSEQ multiplex PCR; the TCRdb copy retains only in-frame clones and omits some. The profile shows 120,000 to 150,000 clones, around nine tenths of them singletons. The germline V gene has CDR1 SNHLY and CDR2 FYNNEI. CDR3 size: 14 residues. Losses at the gene ends were 7 bases for V and 5 bases for J; bases not matched to a gene: 3. The J gene is TRBJ1-5, the V gene TRBV2, with TRBD1 identical over 12 bases. This clonotype was obtained from a woman in her 30s with acute COVID-19. Sequencing used PBMCs or T cells enriched from blood (not recorded which). The CDR3 DNA reads TGTGCCAGCACCGGGACAGGGGGCGATCAGCCCCAGCATTTT. Protein: CASTGTGGDQPQHF.